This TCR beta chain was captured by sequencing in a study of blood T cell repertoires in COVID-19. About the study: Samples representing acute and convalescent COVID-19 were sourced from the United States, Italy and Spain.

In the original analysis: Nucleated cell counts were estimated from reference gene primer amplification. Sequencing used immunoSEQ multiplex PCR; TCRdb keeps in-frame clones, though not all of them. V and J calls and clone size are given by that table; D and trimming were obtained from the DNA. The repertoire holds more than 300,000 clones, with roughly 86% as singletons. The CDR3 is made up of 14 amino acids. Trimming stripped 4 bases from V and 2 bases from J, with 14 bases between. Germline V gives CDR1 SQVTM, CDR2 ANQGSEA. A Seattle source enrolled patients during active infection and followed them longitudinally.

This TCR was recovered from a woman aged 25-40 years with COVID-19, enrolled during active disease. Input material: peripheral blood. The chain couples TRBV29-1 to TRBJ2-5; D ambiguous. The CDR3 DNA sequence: TGCAGCGTTGCAGCGCCGCAGCTTCAAGAGACCCAGTACTTC. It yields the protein CSVAAPQLQETQYF. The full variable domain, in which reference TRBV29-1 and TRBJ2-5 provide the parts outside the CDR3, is SAVISQKPSRDICQRGTSLTIQCQVDSQVTMMFWYRQQPGQSLTLIATANQGSEATYESGFVIDKFPISRPNLTFSTLTVSNMSPEDSSIYLCSVAAPQLQETQYFGPGTRLLVL.